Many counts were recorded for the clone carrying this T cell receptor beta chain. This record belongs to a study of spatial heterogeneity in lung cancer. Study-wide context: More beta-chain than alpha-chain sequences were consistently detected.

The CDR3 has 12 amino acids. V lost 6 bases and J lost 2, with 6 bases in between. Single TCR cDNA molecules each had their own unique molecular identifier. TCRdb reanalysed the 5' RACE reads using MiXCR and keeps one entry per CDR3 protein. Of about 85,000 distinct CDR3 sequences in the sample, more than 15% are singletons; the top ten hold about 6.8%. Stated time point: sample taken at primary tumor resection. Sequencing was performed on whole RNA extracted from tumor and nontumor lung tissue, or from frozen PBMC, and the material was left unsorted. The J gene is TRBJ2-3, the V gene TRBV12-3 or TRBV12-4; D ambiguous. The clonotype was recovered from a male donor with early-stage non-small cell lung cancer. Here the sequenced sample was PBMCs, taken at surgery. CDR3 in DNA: TGTGCCAGCAGGCCTAACACAGATACGCAGTATTTT. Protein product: CASRPNTDTQYF.